The following is a T cell receptor (beta chain) sequence with its context. These data belong to a study of quantifying T cell responses using KT2 cells. The wider study: TCR alpha and beta constant-region primers primed reverse transcription of RNA. The second PCR was a qPCR stopped at a predetermined fluorescence threshold.

The cDNA 3' end received a ligated oligonucleotide with a UMI. First-round PCR used about 4 cycles and beta primers RC1.1 and RC1.2 covering TRBC1 and TRBC2. Each CDR3 protein is one row after TCRdb ran MiXCR on the UMI-ligation and nested PCR reads. The table has around 44,000 distinct CDR3 sequences, 15% to 20% seen once. V lost 5 bases to trimming and J lost 6 bases; unmatched junction nucleotides: 10. This CDR3 spans 14 amino acids. Germline-derived CDR1 and CDR2 are DFQATT and SNEGSKA (reference sequence). The V gene is TRBV20-1, the J gene TRBJ1-2; 9 bases map to TRBD1. The sequenced material came from PBMCs spiked with cells of the T cell clone KT2. The clonotype originates from a human donor. CDR3 residues: CSAAPGQGWDGYTF. The CDR3, as DNA: TGCAGTGCTGCTCCGGGACAGGGTTGGGATGGCTACACCTTC.